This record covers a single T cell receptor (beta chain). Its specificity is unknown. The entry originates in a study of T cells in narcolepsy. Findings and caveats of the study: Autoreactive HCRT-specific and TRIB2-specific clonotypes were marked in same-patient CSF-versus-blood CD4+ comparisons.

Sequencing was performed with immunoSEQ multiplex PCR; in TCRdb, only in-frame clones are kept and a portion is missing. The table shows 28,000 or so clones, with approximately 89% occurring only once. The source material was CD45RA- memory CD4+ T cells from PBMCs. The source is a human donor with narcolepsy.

The chain's CDR3 is CASSLRSTYNEQFF. The CDR3 DNA sequence: TGCGCCAGCAGCTTGAGGTCTACCTACAATGAGCAGTTCTTC. The rearrangement links TRBV5-1 to TRBJ2-1; no definite D call. The germline V gene encodes CDR1 SGHRS and CDR2 YFSETQ. Trimming took off 1 base at V and 2 bases at J, with 7 bases between the two ends. CDR3 length: 14 residues.